This T cell receptor (beta chain) was recorded in a study of blood T cell repertoires in COVID-19. In the study overall: Spain, Italy and the United States supplied samples that represented acute and convalescent COVID-19. PBMCs, B-cell-depleted T cells, or T cells were the source of the cDNA or gDNA that made up the material.

Trimming removed 7 bases at V and 4 bases at J, with 19 bases between. Germline loops: CDR1 SNHLY, CDR2 FYNNEI. The CDR3 is 15 residues long. In the authors' methods: Amplification of reference gene primers was used by the study to estimate nucleated cell counts. The data were produced by immunoSEQ multiplex PCR, yet TCRdb's version contains in-frame clones alone and is incomplete. Clone size and the V and J calls come from that table; the DNA yielded D and trimming. This table holds roughly 57,000 clones, approximately 90% found once. The rearrangement uses TRBV2 and TRBJ2-5; D might be TRBD1 (7 bases). Sequenced input: peripheral blood. The source of this sequence is a man of 80 years or more with acute or convalescent COVID-19. CDR3 residues: CASKSGQGVRETQYF. For the CDR3, the DNA is TGTGCCAGCAAAAGCGGGCAGGGGGTTAGAGAGACCCAGTACTTC.